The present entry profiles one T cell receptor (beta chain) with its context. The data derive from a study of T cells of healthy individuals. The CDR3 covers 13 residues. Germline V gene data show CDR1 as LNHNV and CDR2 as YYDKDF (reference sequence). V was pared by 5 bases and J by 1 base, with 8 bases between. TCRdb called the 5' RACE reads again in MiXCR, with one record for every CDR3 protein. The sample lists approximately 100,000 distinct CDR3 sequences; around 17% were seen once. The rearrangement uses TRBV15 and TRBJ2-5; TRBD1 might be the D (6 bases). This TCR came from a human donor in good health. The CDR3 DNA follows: TGTGCCACCAGCCGGGACATCCAAGAGACCCAGTACTTC. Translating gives CATSRDIQETQYF.